Described below is a single TCR beta chain sequence and its context. The PCR was carried out with 60 Vbeta primers and 13 Jbeta primers. Profiling relied on immunoSEQ multiplex PCR, and the TCRdb table lists in-frame clones only, not all of them. Of approximately 140,000 clones in the sample, around two thirds were seen once. The CDR3 is 15 amino acids. The germline gives CDR1 MDHEN, CDR2 SYDVKM. The germline V and J ends were trimmed by 6 bases and 0 bases, with 14 bases remaining between them. These data come from a study of cytomegalovirus exposure and HLA in healthy donors. This sequence originates from a human donor in good health. The genes are TRBV28 and TRBJ1-2; TRBD1 might be the D (5 bases). The sample consisted of PBMCs. CDR3 DNA: TGTGCCAGCAGGCGGAACAGGAGCCCTAACTATGGCTACACCTTC. It yields the protein CASRRNRSPNYGYTF.